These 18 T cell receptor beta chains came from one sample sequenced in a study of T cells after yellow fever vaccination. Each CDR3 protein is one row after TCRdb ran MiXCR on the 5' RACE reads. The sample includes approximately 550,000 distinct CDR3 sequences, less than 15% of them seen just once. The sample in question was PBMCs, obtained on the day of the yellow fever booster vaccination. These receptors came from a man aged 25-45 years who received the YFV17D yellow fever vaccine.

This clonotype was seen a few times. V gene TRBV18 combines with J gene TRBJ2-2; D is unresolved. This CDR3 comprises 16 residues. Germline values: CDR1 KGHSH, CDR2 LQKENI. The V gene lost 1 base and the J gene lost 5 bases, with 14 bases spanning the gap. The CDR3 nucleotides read TGTGCCAGCTCACCACGAGGCGGTGCAGAGACCGGGGAGCTGTTTTTT. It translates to CASSPRGGAETGELFF.

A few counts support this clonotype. CDR3 nucleotide sequence: TGCGCCACCCTGATGGACTTAGGTTGGGCGAAGTACAATGAGCAGTTCTTC. This gives the protein CATLMDLGWAKYNEQFF. The chain recombines TRBV10-2 with TRBJ2-1; D possibly corresponds to TRBD2 (5 bases). Trimming cost V 10 bases and J 4 bases, with 26 bases left between them. The CDR3 runs 17 residues. Germline loops: CDR1 WSHSY, CDR2 SAAADI.

CDR3 sequence reads: CSVAKKETQYF. The CDR3 nucleotides are TGCAGCGTCGCAAAAAAAGAGACCCAGTACTTC. The gene calls are TRBV29-1 and TRBJ2-5; D is unresolved. The CDR3 is 11 residues long. Per germline, CDR1 SQVTM and CDR2 ANQGSEA. The germline V and J ends were trimmed by 6 bases and 3 bases, with 8 bases remaining between them.

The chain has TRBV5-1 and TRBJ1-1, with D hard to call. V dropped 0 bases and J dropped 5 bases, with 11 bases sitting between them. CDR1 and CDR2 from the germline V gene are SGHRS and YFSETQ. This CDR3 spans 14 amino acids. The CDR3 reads CASSLDGVGTEAFF. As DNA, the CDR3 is TGCGCCAGCAGCTTGGATGGGGTGGGGACTGAAGCTTTCTTT.

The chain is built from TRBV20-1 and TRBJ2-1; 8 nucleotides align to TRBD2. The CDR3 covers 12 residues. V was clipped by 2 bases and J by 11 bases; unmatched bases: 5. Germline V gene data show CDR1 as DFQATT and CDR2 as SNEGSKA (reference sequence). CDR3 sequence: CSARSSGLQQFF. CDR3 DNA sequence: TGCAGTGCTAGATCTAGCGGGCTACAGCAGTTCTTC.

The CDR3 loop is CSARDRLAGATDTQYF. The CDR3 DNA is TGCAGTGCTAGAGATCGCCTAGCGGGAGCGACAGATACGCAGTATTTT. The chain employs TRBV20-1 and TRBJ2-3; 10 bases map to TRBD2. CDR3 length: 16 amino acids. The ends lost 0 bases at V and 3 bases at J; junction bases unmatched: 6. The germline V gene has CDR1 DFQATT and CDR2 SNEGSKA (reference sequence).

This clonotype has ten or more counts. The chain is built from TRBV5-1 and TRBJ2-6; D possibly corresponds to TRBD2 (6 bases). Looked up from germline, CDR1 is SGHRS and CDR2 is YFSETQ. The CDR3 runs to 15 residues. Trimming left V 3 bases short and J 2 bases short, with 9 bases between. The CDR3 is CASSYPGAGANVLTF. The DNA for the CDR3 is TGCGCCAGCAGCTACCCGGGAGCTGGGGCCAACGTCCTGACTTTC.

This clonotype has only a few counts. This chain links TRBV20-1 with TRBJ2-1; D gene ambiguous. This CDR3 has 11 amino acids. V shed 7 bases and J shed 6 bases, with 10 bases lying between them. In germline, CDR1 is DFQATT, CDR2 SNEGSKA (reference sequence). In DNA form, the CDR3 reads TGCAGTGTTAAAGGGTTCAATGAGCAGTTCTTC. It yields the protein CSVKGFNEQFF.

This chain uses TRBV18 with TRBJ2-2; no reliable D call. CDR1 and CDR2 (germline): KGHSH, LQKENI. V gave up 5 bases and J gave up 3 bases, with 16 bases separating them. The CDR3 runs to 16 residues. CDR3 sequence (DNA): TGTGCCAGCTCATATACCGGGCCACGGGACACCGGGGAGCTGTTTTTT. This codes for CASSYTGPRDTGELFF.

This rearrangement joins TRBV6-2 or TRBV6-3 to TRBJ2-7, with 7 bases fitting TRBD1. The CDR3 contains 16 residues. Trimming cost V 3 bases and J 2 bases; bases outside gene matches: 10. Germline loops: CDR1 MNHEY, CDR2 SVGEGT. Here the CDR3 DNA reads TGTGCCAGCAGTTATTCTGTCGGGACAGCAGCCTACGAGCAGTACTTC. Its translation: CASSYSVGTAAYEQYF.

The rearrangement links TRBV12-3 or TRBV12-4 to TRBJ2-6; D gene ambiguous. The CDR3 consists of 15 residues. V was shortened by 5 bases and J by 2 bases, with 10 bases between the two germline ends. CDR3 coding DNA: TGTGCCAGCAGTCACGACCCCGCTGGGGCCAACGTCCTGACTTTC. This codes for CASSHDPAGANVLTF.

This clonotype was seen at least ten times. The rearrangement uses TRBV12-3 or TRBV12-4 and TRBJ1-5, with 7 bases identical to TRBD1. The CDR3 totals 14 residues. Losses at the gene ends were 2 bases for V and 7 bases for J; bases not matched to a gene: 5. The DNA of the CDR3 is TGTGCCAGCAGTTTAAATCAGGGGGTCCAGCCCCAGCATTTT. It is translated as CASSLNQGVQPQHF.

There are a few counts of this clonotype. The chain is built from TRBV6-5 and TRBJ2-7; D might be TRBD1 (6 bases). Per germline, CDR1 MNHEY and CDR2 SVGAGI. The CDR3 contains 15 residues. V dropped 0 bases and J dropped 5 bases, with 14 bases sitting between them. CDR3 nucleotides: TGTGCCAGCAGTTACTCTGGGGCCCCAGGGGACGAGCAGTACTTC. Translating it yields CASSYSGAPGDEQYF.

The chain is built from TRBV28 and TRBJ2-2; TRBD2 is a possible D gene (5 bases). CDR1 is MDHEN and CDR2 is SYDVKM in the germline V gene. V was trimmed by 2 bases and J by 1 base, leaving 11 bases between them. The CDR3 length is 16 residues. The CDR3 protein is CASSLEGRLNTGELFF. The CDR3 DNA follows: TGTGCCAGCAGTTTAGAGGGCCGATTGAACACCGGGGAGCTGTTTTTT.

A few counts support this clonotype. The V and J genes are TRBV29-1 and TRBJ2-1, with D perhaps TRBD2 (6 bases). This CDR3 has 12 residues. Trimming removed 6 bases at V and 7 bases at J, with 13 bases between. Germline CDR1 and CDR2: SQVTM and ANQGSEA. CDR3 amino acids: CSVKRTTNEQFF. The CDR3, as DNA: TGCAGCGTCAAACGGACTACGAATGAGCAGTTCTTC.

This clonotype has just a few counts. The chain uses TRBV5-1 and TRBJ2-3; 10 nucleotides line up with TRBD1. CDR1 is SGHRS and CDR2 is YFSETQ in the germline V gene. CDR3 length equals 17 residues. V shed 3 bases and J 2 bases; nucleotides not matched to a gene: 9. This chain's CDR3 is CASSYGLGQGNTDTQYF. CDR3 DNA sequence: TGCGCCAGCAGCTATGGCTTGGGACAGGGGAACACAGATACGCAGTATTTT.

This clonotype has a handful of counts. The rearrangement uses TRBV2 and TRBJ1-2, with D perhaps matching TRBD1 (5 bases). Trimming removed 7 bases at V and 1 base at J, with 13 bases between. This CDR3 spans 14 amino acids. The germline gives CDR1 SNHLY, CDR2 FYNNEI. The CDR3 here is CASTENGGNYGYTF. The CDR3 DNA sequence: TGTGCCAGCACCGAAAACGGGGGTAACTATGGCTACACCTTC.

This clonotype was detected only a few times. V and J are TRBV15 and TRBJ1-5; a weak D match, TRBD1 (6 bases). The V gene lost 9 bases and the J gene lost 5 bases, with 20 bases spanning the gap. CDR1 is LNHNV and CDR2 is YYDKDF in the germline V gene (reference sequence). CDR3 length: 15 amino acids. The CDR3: CATTYRDVIDQPQHF. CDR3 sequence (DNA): TGTGCCACAACATACAGGGACGTAATCGATCAGCCCCAGCATTTT.